Sequencing of this T cell receptor beta chain was carried out in a study of technical replicates of blood from several donors. Germline-derived CDR1 and CDR2 are PRHDT and FYEKMQ (reference sequence). The CDR3 runs to 13 residues. After removal of 6 bases from V and 1 base from J, the junction contained 1 base not matched to a gene. This clone was recorded only once. Method: immunoSEQ multiplex PCR; TCRdb's copy keeps in-frame clones and lacks some. The sample records about 12,000 clones, around 91% being singletons. The sample taken for sequencing was PBMCs. This receptor was identified in a human donor in good health. The chain employs TRBV13 and TRBJ2-3; 7 bases are a match to TRBD2. CDR3 bases: TGTGCCAGCAGGGCGGGGGGCACAGATACGCAGTATTTT. This gives the protein CASRAGGTDTQYF.